This TCR beta chain originates from a study of Graves' ophthalmopathy and Graves' hyperthyroidism. Scientists amplified the TCR beta CDR3 regions from RNA transcripts. Second-round multiplex PCR came after first-round RT-PCR with HTBI primers. TCRdb re-analysed the multiplex PCR reads in MiXCR, keeping a single row per CDR3 protein. Among roughly 350,000 distinct CDR3 sequences listed, about 15% were seen once. This clonotype came up many times. V trimming: 5 bases; J trimming: 6 bases; junction bases outside the gene matches: 10. The CDR3 sequence is 15 residues long. The germline CDR1 and CDR2 sequences are MGHDK and SYGVNS.

This clonotype originated in an adult woman with stable Graves' hyperthyroidism. The chain uses TRBV25-1 and TRBJ2-7; 10 bases match TRBD1. The sequenced sample consisted of peripheral blood. The CDR3 region is CASSIPGQGRSEQYF. The CDR3 DNA sequence: TGTGCCAGCAGTATACCGGGACAGGGGCGGAGCGAGCAGTACTTC.